This TCR beta chain was profiled in a study of blood T cells in healthy people across ages. CDR3 length: 12 amino acids. V dropped 3 bases and J dropped 8 bases, with 11 bases sitting between them. Germline-derived CDR1 and CDR2 are DFQATT and SNEGSKA (reference sequence). This clonotype was seen a handful of times. PCR was performed a second time for about 7 to 11 cycles using a sample-barcoded 5' primer and a J-beta primer mix. TCRdb reprocessed the 5' RACE reads with MiXCR, giving one entry per CDR3 protein. Of roughly 1.6 million distinct CDR3 sequences listed, 34% are singletons. Per individual sample, total RNA of at least 5 micrograms was extracted.

The V and J genes are TRBV20-1 and TRBJ2-1, with D perhaps matching TRBD1 (6 bases). The sequence derives from a woman in her thirties in good health. The sequenced sample was blood. The CDR3 region has the DNA TGCAGTGCTAGGTCCAGGGGATATGAGCAGTTCTTC. This encodes CSARSRGYEQFF.